The sequence of this TCR beta chain was determined in a study of T cell changes during pregnancy in multiple sclerosis. Libraries were prepared by immunoSEQ multiplex PCR; TCRdb keeps only in-frame clonotypes and omits some of them. The sample has around 24,000 clones, 86% seen once. The V and J ends lost 0 bases and 4 bases, in that order; junction bases with no gene match: 6. Per the germline V gene, CDR1 is MGHRA and CDR2 is YSYEKL. This CDR3 spans 16 amino acids. This chain links TRBV4-1 with TRBJ2-1; 7 positions match TRBD2. This receptor was taken from a female donor in good health, enrolled as a control in a pregnancy study. Sequenced here: CD8+ T cells from peripheral blood mononuclear cells, sampled in the first trimester of pregnancy. CDR3 sequence (DNA): TGCGCCAGCAGCCAAGATGGCCTAGCGGTTTACAATGAGCAGTTCTTC. This gives the protein CASSQDGLAVYNEQFF.